Below, 19 T cell receptor beta chains from the same sample are listed, as sequenced in a study of control samples from healthy donors and cancer patients. Only in-frame clones appear in the TCRdb table, and some are missing; sequencing was by immunoSEQ multiplex PCR. The sample yields about 120,000 clones, just under 95% seen once. The sample taken for sequencing was blood. These receptors all come from a man in his late teens or twenties in good health.

V gene TRBV18 combines with J gene TRBJ1-3; D is unclear. The CDR3 length is 15 residues. Trimming stripped 1 base from V and 2 bases from J, with 9 bases between. From germline, CDR1 is KGHSH and CDR2 LQKENI. CDR3: CASSPHKAPGNTIYF. The CDR3, as DNA: TGTGCCAGCTCACCACATAAGGCCCCTGGAAACACCATATATTTT.

The chain joins TRBV6-5 to TRBJ1-5; weak D call: TRBD1 (6 bases). Trimming took off 2 bases at V and 7 bases at J, with 12 bases between the two ends. The CDR3 consists of 14 residues. Germline CDR1 and CDR2: MNHEY and SVGAGI. CDR3 loop: CASSYRLGAQPQHF. The CDR3 DNA reads TGTGCCAGCAGTTACCGTTTGGGGGCCCAGCCCCAGCATTTT.

The chain uses TRBV12-3 or TRBV12-4 and TRBJ1-2, with D tentatively TRBD1 (5 bases). The CDR3 length is 12 residues. The V and J ends lost 8 bases and 8 bases respectively, with 15 bases between them. CDR3 in amino acids: CASSQGVFGYTF. In DNA form, the CDR3 reads TGTGCCAGCTCGCAGGGTGTGTTCGGCTACACCTTC.

V gene TRBV6-5 combines with J gene TRBJ1-2; TRBD1 matches 7 bases. Trimming took 3 bases from V and 6 from J; bases not matched to a gene: 4. Germline CDR1 MNHEY, CDR2 SVGAGI. The CDR3 extends over 13 amino acids. The CDR3 reads CASSYSGTDGYTF. The CDR3 DNA sequence: TGTGCCAGCAGTTATAGCGGGACAGATGGCTACACCTTC.

The chain recombines TRBV13 with TRBJ1-1; D may be TRBD1 (5 bases). This CDR3 has 14 amino acids. In germline, CDR1 is PRHDT, CDR2 FYEKMQ (reference sequence). V lost 5 bases and J lost 0, with 10 bases in between. CDR3 DNA: TGTGCCAGCAGCCTCCAGACAGTGAACACTGAAGCTTTCTTT. Translated: CASSLQTVNTEAFF.

The rearrangement links TRBV5-1 to TRBJ1-1; the match to TRBD1 covers 8 bases. CDR3 length: 15 amino acids. Germline V gene sequence: CDR1 SGHRS, CDR2 YFSETQ. Unmatched junction bases numbered 6, after V lost 4 bases and J lost 1 base. The chain's CDR3 is CASSPRTGPNTEAFF. CDR3 nucleotides: TGCGCCAGCAGCCCCAGGACAGGGCCGAACACTGAAGCTTTCTTT.

V and J are TRBV7-7 and TRBJ2-5; TRBD2 aligns across 7 bases. Looked up from germline, CDR1 is SSHAT and CDR2 is FNYEAQ (reference sequence). The CDR3 runs to 15 residues. V shed 5 bases and J 11 bases; nucleotides not matched to a gene: 17. CDR3 amino acids: CASSPVVLATPWQYF. In DNA form, the CDR3 reads TGTGCCAGCAGCCCCGTGGTACTAGCGACGCCTTGGCAGTACTTC.

The gene calls are TRBV24-1 and TRBJ1-2, with TRBD1 as a possible D gene (5 bases). The CDR3 spans 14 residues. V shed 6 bases and J shed 4 bases, with 14 bases lying between them. Germline values: CDR1 KGHDR, CDR2 SFDVKD. As DNA, the CDR3 is TGTGCCACCAGTTTCCGGGACGGAAGCTATGGCTACACCTTC. It specifies CATSFRDGSYGYTF.

The chain is built from TRBV10-2 and TRBJ1-1; D is unresolved. Germline-derived CDR1 and CDR2 are WSHSY and SAAADI. The V gene lost 0 bases and the J gene lost 9 bases, with 11 bases spanning the gap. This CDR3 has 13 amino acids. The CDR3 reads CASSESKARKAFF. As DNA, the CDR3 is TGCGCCAGCAGTGAGTCGAAGGCTAGGAAAGCTTTCTTT.

The chain uses TRBV4-1 and TRBJ1-2, with 9 bases identical to TRBD1. CDR1 and CDR2 from the germline V gene are MGHRA and YSYEKL. V was clipped by 2 bases and J by 0 bases; unmatched bases: 7. This CDR3 has 17 residues. The CDR3 loop is CASSQTLGQGANYGYTF. CDR3 nucleotide sequence: TGCGCCAGCAGCCAAACTCTGGGACAGGGCGCTAACTATGGCTACACCTTC.

This clone was recorded only once. CDR3 DNA sequence: TGTGCCAGCAGCCGTGGGGAGACCCAGTACTTC. Translated, it gives CASSRGETQYF. The V gene is TRBV7-2, the J gene TRBJ2-5; D remains ambiguous. V lost 5 bases, J lost 5 bases, and 6 bases lay in between. The CDR3 contains 11 residues. Germline V gene data show CDR1 as SGHTA and CDR2 as FQGNSA.

J is TRBJ1-5 and V is TRBV9; perhaps TRBD1 as D (5 bases). V gave up 3 bases and J gave up 6 bases, with 10 bases separating them. The CDR3 is 13 amino acids. From germline, CDR1 is SGDLS and CDR2 YYNGEE. Here the CDR3 reads CASSGAQGQPQHF. DNA for the CDR3: TGTGCCAGCAGCGGGGCGCAGGGTCAGCCCCAGCATTTT.

This clone appeared a single time. V is TRBV5-5 and J is TRBJ1-1; 7 positions match TRBD1. In germline, CDR1 is SGHKS, CDR2 YYEKEE (reference sequence). The CDR3 spans 15 residues. With 4 bases clipped from V and 0 bases from J, the junction kept 6 bases outside the gene matches. CDR3 residues: CASSQRTGLNTEAFF. As DNA, the CDR3 is TGTGCCAGCAGCCAGCGGACAGGCCTGAACACTGAAGCTTTCTTT.

The CDR3 nucleotides read TGTGCCAGTAGTATGGCCGGGACACTCAGGCCCCAGCATTTT. Translated, it gives CASSMAGTLRPQHF. The V gene is TRBV19, the J gene TRBJ1-5, with D perhaps TRBD1 (6 bases). The CDR3 is made up of 14 amino acids. The V and J ends lost 3 bases and 9 bases respectively, with 15 bases between them. Germline CDR1 reads LNHDA; CDR2 reads SQIVND (reference sequence).

In its sample, this clone was seen a few times. This chain links TRBV7-3 with TRBJ1-1; TRBD1 matches at 10 bases. The length of the CDR3 is 14 residues. Germline values: CDR1 SGHTA, CDR2 FQGTGA. The trim removed 5 bases at V and 2 bases at J, leaving 2 bases unmatched. CDR3 sequence: CASSVTGGNTEAFF. CDR3 nucleotides: TGTGCCAGCAGCGTGACAGGGGGCAACACTGAAGCTTTCTTT.

V is TRBV29-1 and J is TRBJ1-1, with 10 positions matching TRBD1. Unmatched junction bases numbered 3, after V lost 4 bases and J lost 1 base. The CDR3 totals 14 residues. Germline assignment: CDR1 SQVTM and CDR2 ANQGSEA. In DNA, the CDR3 is TGCAGCGTTGGACAGGGGGCCCCGAACACTGAAGCTTTCTTT. Translation gives CSVGQGAPNTEAFF.

The chain links TRBV28 to TRBJ1-1; D is unclear. This CDR3 comprises 13 residues. Germline loops: CDR1 MDHEN, CDR2 SYDVKM. Trimming stripped 6 bases from V and 1 base from J, with 9 bases between. CDR3 coding DNA: TGTGCCAGCAGCAACCCGGGGAACACTGAAGCTTTCTTT. This sequence encodes CASSNPGNTEAFF.

The chain recombines TRBV4-1 with TRBJ2-1; TRBD2 agrees at 8 bases. From germline, CDR1 is MGHRA and CDR2 YSYEKL. Germline trimming cut 0 bases from V and 9 bases from J; bases unmatched to any gene: 10. The CDR3 length is 16 residues. CDR3 protein: CASSQDKSGLEGEQFF. Written as DNA, the CDR3 is TGCGCCAGCAGCCAAGATAAGTCGGGACTAGAGGGTGAGCAGTTCTTC.

The rearrangement links TRBV7-3 to TRBJ2-3; D possibly corresponds to TRBD1 (6 bases). CDR1 is SGHTA, CDR2 FQGTGA, per germline. Trimming removed 2 bases at V and 2 bases at J, with 14 bases between. The CDR3 length is 16 residues. The CDR3 protein is CASSLAGAKPTDTQYF. Here the CDR3 DNA reads TGTGCCAGCAGCTTAGCAGGGGCAAAGCCCACAGATACGCAGTATTTT.